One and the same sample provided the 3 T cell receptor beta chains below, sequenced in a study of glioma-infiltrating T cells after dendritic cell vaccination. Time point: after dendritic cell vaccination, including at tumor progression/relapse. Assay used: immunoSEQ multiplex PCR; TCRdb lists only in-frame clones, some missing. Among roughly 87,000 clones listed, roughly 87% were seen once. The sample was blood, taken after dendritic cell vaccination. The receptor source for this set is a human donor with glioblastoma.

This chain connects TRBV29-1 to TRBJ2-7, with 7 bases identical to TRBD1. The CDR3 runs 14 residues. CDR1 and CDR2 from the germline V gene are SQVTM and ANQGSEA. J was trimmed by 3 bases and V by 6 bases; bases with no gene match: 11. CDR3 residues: CSVRRQGSDYEQYF. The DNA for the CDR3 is TGCAGCGTCCGCCGACAGGGTAGCGACTACGAGCAGTACTTC.

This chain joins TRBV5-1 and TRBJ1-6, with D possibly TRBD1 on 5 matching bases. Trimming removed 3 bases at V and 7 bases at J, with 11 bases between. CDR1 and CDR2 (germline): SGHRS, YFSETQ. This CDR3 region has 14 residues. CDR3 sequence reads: CASSSDKGNSPLHF. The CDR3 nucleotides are TGCGCCAGCAGCTCGGACAAGGGGAATTCACCCCTCCACTTT.

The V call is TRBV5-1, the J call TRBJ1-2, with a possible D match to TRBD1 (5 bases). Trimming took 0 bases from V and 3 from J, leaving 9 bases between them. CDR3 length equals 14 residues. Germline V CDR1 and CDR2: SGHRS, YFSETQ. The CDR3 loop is CASSLAREDYGYTF. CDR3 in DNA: TGCGCCAGCAGCTTGGCCAGGGAAGACTATGGCTACACCTTC.